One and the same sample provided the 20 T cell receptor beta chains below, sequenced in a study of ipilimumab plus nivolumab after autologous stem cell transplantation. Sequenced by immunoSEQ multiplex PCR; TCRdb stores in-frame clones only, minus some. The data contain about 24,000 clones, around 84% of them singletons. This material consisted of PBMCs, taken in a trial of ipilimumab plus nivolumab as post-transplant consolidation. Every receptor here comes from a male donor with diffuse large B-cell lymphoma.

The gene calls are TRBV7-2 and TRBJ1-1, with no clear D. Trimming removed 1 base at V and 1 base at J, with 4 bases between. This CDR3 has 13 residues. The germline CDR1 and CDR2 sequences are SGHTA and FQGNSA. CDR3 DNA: TGTGCCAGCAGCTTAGATCGGAACACTGAAGCTTTCTTT. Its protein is CASSLDRNTEAFF.

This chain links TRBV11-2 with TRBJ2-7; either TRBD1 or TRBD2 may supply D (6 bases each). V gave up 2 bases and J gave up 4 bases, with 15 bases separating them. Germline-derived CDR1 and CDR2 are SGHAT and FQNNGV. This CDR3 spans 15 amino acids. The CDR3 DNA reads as TGTGCCAGCAGCTTAATCCCGGGGGCGACGTACGAGCAGTACTTC. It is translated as CASSLIPGATYEQYF.

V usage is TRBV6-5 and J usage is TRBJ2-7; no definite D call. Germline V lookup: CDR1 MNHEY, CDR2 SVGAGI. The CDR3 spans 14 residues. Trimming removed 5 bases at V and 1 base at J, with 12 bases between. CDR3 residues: CASSLSWVSYEQYF. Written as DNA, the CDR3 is TGTGCCAGCAGTCTGTCATGGGTATCCTACGAGCAGTACTTC.

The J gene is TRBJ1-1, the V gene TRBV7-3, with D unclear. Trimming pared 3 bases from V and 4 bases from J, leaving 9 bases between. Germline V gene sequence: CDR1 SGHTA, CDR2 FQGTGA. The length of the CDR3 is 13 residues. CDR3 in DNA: TGTGCCAGCAGCTTTAGTCACCTCACTGAAGCTTTCTTT. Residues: CASSFSHLTEAFF.

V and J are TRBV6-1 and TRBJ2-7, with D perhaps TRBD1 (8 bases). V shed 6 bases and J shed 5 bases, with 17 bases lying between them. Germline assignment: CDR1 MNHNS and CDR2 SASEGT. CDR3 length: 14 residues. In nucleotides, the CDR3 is TGTGCCAGCAGCAAACAGGGGGGGATCGACGAGCAGTACTTC. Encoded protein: CASSKQGGIDEQYF.

The CDR3 nucleotides read TGTGCCAGCAGGGTGGGTGGGACAGGTGCCTACGAGCAGTACTTC. The encoded protein is CASRVGGTGAYEQYF. V and J are TRBV28 and TRBJ2-7, with 8 bases identical to TRBD1. From germline, CDR1 is MDHEN and CDR2 SYDVKM. This CDR3 has 15 residues. Trimming removed 6 bases from V and 2 bases from J; junction bases left unmatched: 9.

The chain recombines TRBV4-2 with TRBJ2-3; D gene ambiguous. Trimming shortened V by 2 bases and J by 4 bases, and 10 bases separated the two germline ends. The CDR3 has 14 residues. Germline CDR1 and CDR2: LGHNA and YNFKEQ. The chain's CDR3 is CASSQRQVADTQYF. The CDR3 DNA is TGTGCCAGCAGCCAACGCCAGGTGGCAGATACGCAGTATTTT.

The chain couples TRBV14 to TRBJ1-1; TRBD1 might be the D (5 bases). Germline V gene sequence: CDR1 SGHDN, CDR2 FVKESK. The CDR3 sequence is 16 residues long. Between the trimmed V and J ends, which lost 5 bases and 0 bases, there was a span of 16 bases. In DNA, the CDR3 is TGTGCCAGCAGCACCCCCCCCACGGGGGTGAACACTGAAGCTTTCTTT. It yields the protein CASSTPPTGVNTEAFF.

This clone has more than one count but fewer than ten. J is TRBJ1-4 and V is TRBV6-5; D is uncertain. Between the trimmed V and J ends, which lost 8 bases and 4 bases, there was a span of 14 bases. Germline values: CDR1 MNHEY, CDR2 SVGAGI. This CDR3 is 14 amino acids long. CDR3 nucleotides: TGTGCCAGCCGTTTAGACGGGCGTAATGAAAAACTGTTTTTT. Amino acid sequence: CASRLDGRNEKLFF.

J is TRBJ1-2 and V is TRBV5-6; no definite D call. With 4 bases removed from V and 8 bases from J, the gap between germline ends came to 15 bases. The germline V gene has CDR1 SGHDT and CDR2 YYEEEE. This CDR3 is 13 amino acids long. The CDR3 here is CASSPARRFGYTF. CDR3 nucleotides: TGTGCCAGCAGCCCCGCGCGGAGGTTCGGCTACACCTTC.

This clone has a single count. The CDR3 spells CASSLAGGQTYEQYF. Written as DNA, the CDR3 is TGTGCCAGCAGCTTGGCCGGGGGACAGACCTACGAGCAGTACTTC. This rearrangement joins TRBV5-5 to TRBJ2-7, with a weak D call TRBD1 (7 bases). V was pared by 0 bases and J by 2 bases, with 12 bases between. Germline assignment: CDR1 SGHKS and CDR2 YYEKEE (reference sequence). This CDR3 is built from 15 residues.

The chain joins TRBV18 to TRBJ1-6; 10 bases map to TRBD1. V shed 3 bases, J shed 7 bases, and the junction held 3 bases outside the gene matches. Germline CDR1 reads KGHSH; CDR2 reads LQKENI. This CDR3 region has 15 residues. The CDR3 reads CASSPRQGANSPLHF. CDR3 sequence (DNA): TGTGCCAGCTCACCTCGACAGGGGGCGAATTCACCCCTCCACTTT.

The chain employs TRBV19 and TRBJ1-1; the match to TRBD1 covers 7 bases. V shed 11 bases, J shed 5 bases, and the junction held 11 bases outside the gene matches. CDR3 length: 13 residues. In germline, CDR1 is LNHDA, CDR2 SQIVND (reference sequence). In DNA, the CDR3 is TGTGCCCCCAGGGGGGGGGCAGGAACTGAAGCTTTCTTT. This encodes CAPRGGAGTEAFF.

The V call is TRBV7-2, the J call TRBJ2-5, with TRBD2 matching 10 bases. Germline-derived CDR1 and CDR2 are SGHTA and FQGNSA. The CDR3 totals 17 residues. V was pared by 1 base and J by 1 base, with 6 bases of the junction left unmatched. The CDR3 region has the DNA TGTGCCAGCAGCTTAGGGGCACTAGCGGGGACCCAAGAGACCCAGTACTTC. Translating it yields CASSLGALAGTQETQYF.

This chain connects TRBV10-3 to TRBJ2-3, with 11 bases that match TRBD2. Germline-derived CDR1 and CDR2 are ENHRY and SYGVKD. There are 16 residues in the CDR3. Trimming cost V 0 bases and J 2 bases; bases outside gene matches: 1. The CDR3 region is CAISESTSGDTDTQYF. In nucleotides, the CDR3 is TGTGCCATCAGTGAGTCGACTAGCGGGGACACAGATACGCAGTATTTT.

CDR3 nucleotide sequence: TGCAGCGTTGGTAGTAGCGGGGGCCCGAACACCGGGGAGCTGTTTTTT. Translation: CSVGSSGGPNTGELFF. The chain carries TRBV29-1 and TRBJ2-2; TRBD2 matches at 9 bases. CDR3 length: 16 residues. Germline V gene sequence: CDR1 SQVTM, CDR2 ANQGSEA. Unmatched junction bases numbered 6, after V lost 4 bases and J lost 0 bases.

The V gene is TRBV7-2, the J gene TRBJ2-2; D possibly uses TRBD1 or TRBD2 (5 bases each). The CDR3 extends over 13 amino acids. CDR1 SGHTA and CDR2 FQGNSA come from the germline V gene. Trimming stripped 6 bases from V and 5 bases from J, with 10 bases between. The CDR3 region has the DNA TGTGCCAGCAGGCAGGGAGTGACCGGGGAGCTGTTTTTT. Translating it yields CASRQGVTGELFF.

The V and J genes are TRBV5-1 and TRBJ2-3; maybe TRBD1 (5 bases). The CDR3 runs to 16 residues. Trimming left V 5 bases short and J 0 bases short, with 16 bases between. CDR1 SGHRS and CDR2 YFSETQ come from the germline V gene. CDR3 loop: CASSSRGRESTDTQYF. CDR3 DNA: TGCGCCAGCAGTAGTAGGGGCCGAGAAAGCACAGATACGCAGTATTTT.

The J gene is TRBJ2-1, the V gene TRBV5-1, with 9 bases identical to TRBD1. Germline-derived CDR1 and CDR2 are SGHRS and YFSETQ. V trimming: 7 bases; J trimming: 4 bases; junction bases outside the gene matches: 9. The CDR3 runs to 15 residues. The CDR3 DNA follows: TGCGCCAGCTCCCAACAGGGGGCTCAATACAATGAGCAGTTCTTC. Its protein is CASSQQGAQYNEQFF.

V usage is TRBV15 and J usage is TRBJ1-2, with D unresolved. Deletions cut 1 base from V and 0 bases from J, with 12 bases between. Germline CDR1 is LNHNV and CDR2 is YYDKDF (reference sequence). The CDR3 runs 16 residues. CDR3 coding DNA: TGTGCCACCAGCAGAGCTGGAGCGATAACTAACTATGGCTACACCTTC. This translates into CATSRAGAITNYGYTF.